What follows are 32 T cell receptor beta chains derived from one specimen sequenced in a study of PD-L1 blockade in urothelial cancer (dated by TCRdb to 2016 to 2017). Library preparation used the immunoSEQ multiplex PCR assay. TCRdb limited this immuneACCESS table to in-frame rearrangements with V and J called. A share of clones is missing; checked studies link under half to unresolved V genes, and the rest is unexplained. This sample gives some 30,000 clones in total; roughly 86% of them show up just once. Jointly, the top ten make up less than 2% of the sample. Sequencing used PBMCs, obtained around atezolizumab (anti-PD-L1) treatment. These TCRs come from a man aged 50-59 years with urothelial cancer.

The chain couples TRBV27 to TRBJ2-1; 11 nucleotides agree with TRBD2. CDR1 is MNHEY and CDR2 is SMNVEV in the germline V gene (reference sequence). The CDR3 totals 15 residues. The trim removed 2 bases at V and 5 bases at J, leaving 2 bases unmatched. As DNA, the CDR3 is TGTGCCAGCAGTTTAGGGACTAGCGGCAACAATGAGCAGTTCTTC. As protein: CASSLGTSGNNEQFF.

The CDR3 loop is CATGRELTSYNEQFF. DNA of the CDR3: TGTGCCACAGGGCGGGAGCTGACTTCATACAATGAGCAGTTCTTC. V usage is TRBV15 and J usage is TRBJ2-1; 7 bases agree with TRBD2. V was clipped by 9 bases and J by 4 bases; unmatched bases: 12. The CDR3 is 15 amino acids. Looked up from germline, CDR1 is LNHNV and CDR2 is YYDKDF (reference sequence).

The chain recombines TRBV7-2 with TRBJ2-7; TRBD2 agrees at 7 bases. With 5 bases clipped from V and 7 bases from J, the junction kept 11 bases outside the gene matches. The CDR3 sequence is 14 residues long. The germline gives CDR1 SGHTA, CDR2 FQGNSA. The CDR3 is CASSVGTTRGEQYF. For the CDR3, the DNA is TGTGCCAGCAGCGTAGGGACTACCAGAGGTGAGCAGTACTTC.

Written as DNA, the CDR3 is TGTGCCACCGAGAAAGGCGGGTACCAAGAGACCCAGTACTTC. Translated, it gives CATEKGGYQETQYF. This chain joins TRBV15 and TRBJ2-5, with D perhaps TRBD2 (5 bases). CDR3 length equals 14 residues. Between the trimmed V and J ends, which lost 8 bases and 0 bases, there was a span of 13 bases. CDR1 and CDR2 from the germline V gene are LNHNV and YYDKDF (reference sequence).

A single count supports this clone. The chain carries TRBV29-1 and TRBJ2-7; no clear D. V lost 5 bases and J 2 bases, leaving 10 bases between the germline ends. The V gene's germline CDR1 is SQVTM and CDR2 ANQGSEA. The CDR3 length is 12 residues. The CDR3 nucleotides are TGCAGCGTTACCCACCCGGCCTACGAGCAGTACTTC. Protein product: CSVTHPAYEQYF.

The V and J genes are TRBV6-1 and TRBJ1-1, with D possibly matching TRBD1 (5 bases). The CDR3 is made up of 13 amino acids. The germline gives CDR1 MNHNS, CDR2 SASEGT. V gave up 6 bases and J gave up 1 base, with 9 bases separating them. The CDR3 region is CASSPGGNTEAFF. For the CDR3, the DNA is TGTGCCAGCAGCCCCGGGGGGAACACTGAAGCTTTCTTT.

V and J are TRBV7-2 and TRBJ1-4; TRBD1 might be the D (6 bases). Per germline, CDR1 SGHTA and CDR2 FQGNSA. The CDR3 loop spans 16 amino acids. V dropped 6 bases and J dropped 2 bases, with 16 bases sitting between them. This chain's CDR3 is CASSISGGATNEKLFF. CDR3 coding DNA: TGTGCCAGCAGTATCTCCGGGGGGGCGACTAATGAAAAACTGTTTTTT.

This rearrangement joins TRBV7-9 to TRBJ2-5; 9 nucleotides align to TRBD2. From germline, CDR1 is SEHNR and CDR2 FQNEAQ (reference sequence). Trimming cost V 5 bases and J 5 bases; bases outside gene matches: 6. The CDR3 runs to 14 residues. CDR3 region: CASSISGGGETQYF. The DNA of the CDR3 is TGTGCCAGCAGCATTAGCGGGGGTGGGGAGACCCAGTACTTC.

This clone counts as medium-sized. The chain has TRBV11-3 and TRBJ1-1; D uncertain. The V end lost 2 bases, the J end lost 0 bases, and 4 bases lay between the germline ends. The germline CDR1 and CDR2 sequences are SGHNT and YENEEA. The CDR3 has 13 residues. The CDR3 sequence is CASSLSVNTEAFF. Here the CDR3 DNA reads TGTGCCAGCAGCTTATCGGTGAACACTGAAGCTTTCTTT.

This chain connects TRBV19 to TRBJ1-2; possible D gene TRBD1, 5 bases. Germline V gene sequence: CDR1 LNHDA, CDR2 SQIVND (reference sequence). This CDR3 contains 17 residues. V dropped 7 bases and J dropped 7 bases, with 28 bases sitting between them. The CDR3 DNA reads TGTGCCAGTACCCTCCTCGGACCAGGGCGGATACTCGGTGGCTACACCTTC. It is translated as CASTLLGPGRILGGYTF.

The J gene is TRBJ1-5, the V gene TRBV29-1; possibly TRBD1 for D (6 bases). Trimming removed 0 bases at V and 7 bases at J, with 13 bases between. CDR1 SQVTM and CDR2 ANQGSEA come from the germline V gene. CDR3 size: 14 residues. CDR3 sequence reads: CSVEEGGAGQPQHF. In nucleotides, the CDR3 is TGCAGCGTTGAAGAAGGGGGGGCAGGGCAGCCCCAGCATTTT.

The J gene is TRBJ2-3, the V gene TRBV5-1; 9 nucleotides align to TRBD2. After removal of 9 bases from V and 3 bases from J, the junction contained 11 bases not matched to a gene. Germline values: CDR1 SGHRS, CDR2 YFSETQ. The CDR3 consists of 15 residues. The CDR3 protein is CATRPSGVGTDTQYF. The CDR3 DNA sequence: TGCGCCACACGCCCTAGCGGGGTCGGAACAGATACGCAGTATTTT.

The rearrangement links TRBV6-1 to TRBJ2-7, with 7 positions matching TRBD1. The trim removed 7 bases at V and 2 bases at J, leaving 5 bases unmatched. The CDR3 runs 13 residues. Per the germline V gene, CDR1 is MNHNS and CDR2 is SASEGT. The CDR3 DNA is TGTGCCAGCACCCTGACAGGGACCTACGAGCAGTACTTC. It codes for CASTLTGTYEQYF.

This chain joins TRBV2 and TRBJ2-2, with 8 bases matching TRBD1. Germline V gives CDR1 SNHLY, CDR2 FYNNEI. The CDR3 is 14 residues long. The J segment lost 5 bases and the V segment lost 6 bases, leaving 5 bases of the junction unmatched. CDR3 DNA sequence: TGTGCCAGCAGGGACAGGGTGTTAACCGGGGAGCTGTTTTTT. It codes for CASRDRVLTGELFF.

The V gene is TRBV19, the J gene TRBJ2-6; 10 bases align to TRBD1. The CDR3 contains 17 residues. J gave up 0 bases and V 3 bases, and 2 bases lay outside the gene matches. The germline gives CDR1 LNHDA, CDR2 SQIVND (reference sequence). Here the CDR3 reads CASSIRTGGSGANVLTF. CDR3 nucleotide sequence: TGTGCCAGTAGTATTAGGACAGGGGGCTCTGGGGCCAACGTCCTGACTTTC.

V and J are TRBV29-1 and TRBJ2-1; the match to TRBD2 covers 10 bases. The CDR3 totals 16 residues. The germline V gene encodes CDR1 SQVTM and CDR2 ANQGSEA. Trimming took 4 bases from V and 3 from J; bases not matched to a gene: 9. CDR3 sequence (DNA): TGCAGCGTTGTCGGGCTAGCGGGAGATTTCTACAATGAGCAGTTCTTC. This encodes CSVVGLAGDFYNEQFF.

The rearrangement uses TRBV5-1 and TRBJ1-5; D unresolved. The CDR3 loop spans 14 amino acids. Germline CDR1 reads SGHRS; CDR2 reads YFSETQ. The V end lost 4 bases, the J end lost 4 bases, and 12 bases lay between the germline ends. The CDR3: CASSVDGANQPQHF. The CDR3, as DNA: TGCGCCAGCAGCGTGGACGGAGCTAATCAGCCCCAGCATTTT.

V and J are TRBV4-1 and TRBJ1-2; D unclear. CDR3 length equals 15 residues. V was pared by 0 bases and J by 2 bases, with 10 bases between. The V gene's germline CDR1 is MGHRA and CDR2 YSYEKL. The CDR3 is CASSQESGENYGYTF. Written as DNA, the CDR3 is TGCGCCAGCAGCCAAGAGTCCGGGGAAAACTATGGCTACACCTTC.

The J gene is TRBJ1-2, the V gene TRBV30; D ambiguous. CDR3 length: 13 amino acids. V shed 4 bases and J shed 8 bases, with 17 bases lying between them. Germline lookup yields CDR1 GTSNPN and CDR2 SVGIG (reference sequence). This chain's CDR3 is CAWIPRVAYGYTF. The CDR3 DNA is TGTGCCTGGATACCCAGAGTAGCTTACGGCTACACCTTC.

This clone turned up a few times. V usage is TRBV4-1 and J usage is TRBJ2-1; 11 bases are a match to TRBD2. From germline, CDR1 is MGHRA and CDR2 YSYEKL. V gave up 1 base and J gave up 5 bases; unmatched junction bases: 7. CDR3 length equals 17 residues. CDR3 amino acids: CASSQGPSGRPHNEQFF. CDR3 DNA sequence: TGCGCCAGCAGCCAAGGCCCTAGCGGGAGGCCGCACAATGAGCAGTTCTTC.

J is TRBJ2-7 and V is TRBV6-6, with 14 bases that match TRBD2. J lost 5 bases, V lost 9 bases, and 3 bases had no gene match. The CDR3 is 13 residues long. Germline V gene sequence: CDR1 MNHNY, CDR2 SVGAGI (reference sequence). The CDR3 nucleotides read TGTGCCAGTGGGACTAGCGGGAGCCACGAGCAGTACTTC. It codes for CASGTSGSHEQYF.

The rearrangement uses TRBV5-5 and TRBJ2-7; 7 nucleotides align to TRBD1. The V segment lost 2 bases and the J segment 4 bases; nucleotides outside the gene matches: 9. This CDR3 has 15 residues. The germline CDR1 and CDR2 sequences are SGHKS and YYEKEE (reference sequence). The CDR3 spells CASSFPEGAVYEQYF. The DNA of the CDR3 is TGTGCCAGCAGCTTCCCTGAGGGGGCGGTGTACGAGCAGTACTTC.

J is TRBJ2-4 and V is TRBV5-1; TRBD1 matches 10 bases. J gave up 8 bases and V 4 bases, and 12 bases lay outside the gene matches. CDR3 size: 16 residues. Germline V gene data show CDR1 as SGHRS and CDR2 as YFSETQ. The CDR3 bases are TGCGCCAGCAGCAATACAAAACAAGACAGGGGGCACATTCAGTACTTC. Protein: CASSNTKQDRGHIQYF.

The chain joins TRBV19 to TRBJ2-1; maybe TRBD2 (5 bases). Trimming took off 1 base at V and 7 bases at J, with 14 bases between the two ends. The germline CDR1 and CDR2 sequences are LNHDA and SQIVND (reference sequence). CDR3 length equals 15 residues. The chain's CDR3 is CASSIGHSRVNEQFF. CDR3 in DNA: TGTGCCAGTAGTATAGGACACTCGAGGGTGAATGAGCAGTTCTTC.

This clone appeared a single time. This chain joins TRBV6-6 and TRBJ2-1; perhaps TRBD1 as D (5 bases). The CDR3 contains 15 residues. Germline CDR1 and CDR2: MNHNY and SVGAGI (reference sequence). V lost 5 bases and J lost 2, with 13 bases in between. CDR3 sequence reads: CASSRLETAYNEQFF. The CDR3 bases are TGTGCCAGCAGTCGCCTTGAGACAGCCTACAATGAGCAGTTCTTC.

The J gene is TRBJ2-5, the V gene TRBV19, with no clear D. Germline V CDR1 and CDR2: LNHDA, SQIVND (reference sequence). Deletions cut 2 bases from V and 3 bases from J, with 13 bases between. The CDR3 runs 15 residues. The DNA for the CDR3 is TGTGCCAGTAGTATATTCCCATACGGAGAAGAGACCCAGTACTTC. This gives the protein CASSIFPYGEETQYF.

The chain employs TRBV7-8 and TRBJ1-5; 7 positions match TRBD1. The CDR3 totals 17 residues. The ends lost 1 base at V and 4 bases at J; junction bases unmatched: 10. Germline CDR1 is SGHVS and CDR2 is FQNEAQ. CDR3 sequence (DNA): TGTGCCAGCAGCTTAGATCGACAGGGACCGTCTAATCAGCCCCAGCATTTT. It yields the protein CASSLDRQGPSNQPQHF.

V gene TRBV6-1 combines with J gene TRBJ2-3; 11 bases line up with TRBD1. The CDR3 loop spans 14 amino acids. The ends lost 3 bases at V and 4 bases at J; junction bases unmatched: 0. Germline lookup yields CDR1 MNHNS and CDR2 SASEGT. The CDR3: CASSEGQGADTQYF. The CDR3 DNA sequence: TGTGCCAGCAGTGAGGGACAGGGGGCAGATACGCAGTATTTT.

This clone appeared a few times. V gene TRBV7-9 combines with J gene TRBJ1-5, with TRBD1 as a possible D gene (5 bases). Trimming took off 5 bases at V and 2 bases at J, with 13 bases between the two ends. The CDR3 runs to 15 residues. Germline assignment: CDR1 SEHNR and CDR2 FQNEAQ (reference sequence). The CDR3 region is CASSPTGGGNQPQHF. DNA for the CDR3: TGTGCCAGCAGCCCAACAGGTGGGGGCAATCAGCCCCAGCATTTT. The variable domain in full, completed from reference TRBV7-9 and TRBJ1-5, reads DTGVSQNPRHKITKRGQNVTFRCDPISEHNRLYWYRQTLGQGPEFLTYFQNEAQLEKSRLLSDRFSAERPKGSFSTLEIQRTEQGDSAMYLCASSPTGGGNQPQHFGDGTRLSIL.

As DNA, the CDR3 is TGTGCCAGCAGTGAATCGAGCGGGGGGGCCGGTGGCACAGATACGCAGTATTTT. It yields the protein CASSESSGGAGGTDTQYF. This chain links TRBV6-1 with TRBJ2-3, with 10 bases lining up with TRBD2. J gave up 1 base and V 2 bases, and 9 bases lay outside the gene matches. The CDR3 runs 18 residues. Germline V gene lookup returns CDR1 MNHNS and CDR2 SASEGT.

The rearrangement links TRBV27 to TRBJ2-7, with TRBD1 matching 10 bases. The CDR3 has 15 amino acids. CDR1 MNHEY and CDR2 SMNVEV come from the germline V gene (reference sequence). Unmatched junction bases numbered 5, after V lost 4 bases and J lost 2 bases. The CDR3 reads CASSWTGGAPYEQYF. CDR3 DNA: TGTGCCAGCAGTTGGACAGGGGGAGCCCCCTACGAGCAGTACTTC.

The rearrangement joins TRBV11-2 to TRBJ2-6; D is perhaps TRBD1 (6 bases). The germline CDR1 and CDR2 sequences are SGHAT and FQNNGV. V was clipped by 2 bases and J by 6 bases, with 20 bases between them. The CDR3 covers 18 residues. CDR3: CASSLKTGTPPEANVLTF. The CDR3 DNA reads as TGTGCCAGCAGCTTAAAGACAGGTACCCCTCCCGAGGCCAACGTCCTGACTTTC.